This T cell receptor (beta chain) was observed in a study of molecular identifiers for immune sequencing clone quantification. On the study more broadly: With replicates, the RNA of around 20,000 or 99,000 naive CD8 cells was split five ways and four were sequenced.

Naive CD8 libraries were made from roughly 21,000 to 960,000 sorted cells, and they used 10%, 30% or 50% RNA. Previously reported methods and listed TCR primers produced the bulk TCR libraries. TCRdb fed the PCR reads into MiXCR, producing one record per CDR3 protein. The table includes around 460,000 distinct CDR3 sequences, under 30% detected once. Overall study results and limits: Shared barcodes on identical TCR molecules could underestimate the sizes of highly expanded clones.

Trimming removed 4 bases at V and 2 bases at J, with 15 bases between. Germline V gene sequence: CDR1 SNHLY, CDR2 FYNNEI. The CDR3 loop spans 15 amino acids. This clonotype appeared a few times. Its specificity is unknown. This TCR derives from a human donor in good health. Some libraries in this study had Jurkat cell RNA spiked in. Sample: naive CD8+ T cells from blood, with Jurkat cell RNA spiked in. Specified subset: FACS-sorted CD8+CD4-CCR7+CD45RA+ naive T cells. The genes are TRBV2 and TRBJ2-7; tentative D call: TRBD1 (6 bases). CDR3: CASSGPQGRAYEQYF. The CDR3 DNA reads as TGTGCCAGCAGTGGGCCACAGGGTCGGGCCTACGAGCAGTACTTC.